Here is one T cell receptor beta chain with its context. The data were obtained in a study of T-cell reconstitution after alpha-beta-depleted transplantation in children. Researchers prepared the TCRbeta library using unique molecular identifiers, the study reports. Each CDR3 protein gets one entry after TCRdb re-called the PCR reads with MiXCR. There are 640,000 or so distinct CDR3 sequences in the sample; roughly 15% occur only once, and approximately 1% lies in the top ten. This CDR3 comprises 17 residues. Per the germline V gene, CDR1 is LGHDT and CDR2 is YNNKEL (reference sequence). J lost 3 bases, V lost 0 bases, and 9 bases had no gene match.

V is TRBV3-1 and J is TRBJ2-7, with 9 bases matching TRBD2. The TCR was taken from a human donor who donated a stem cell graft to a child with acute myeloid leukemia. Here the sequenced sample was PBMCs from the stem cell graft donor, taken from the stem cell graft. The CDR3 region has the DNA TGTGCCAGCAGCCAAGATCTGCGGGGGGGCGCCTTCTACGAGCAGTACTTC. Protein: CASSQDLRGGAFYEQYF.